This TCR beta chain was retrieved from a study of identical twins. Only healthy Caucasians were enrolled as donors. Remarks on this clonotype: Antigen: not known.

Looked up from germline, CDR1 is LGHNA and CDR2 is YNFKEQ. CDR3 size: 17 residues. V shed 0 bases, J shed 4 bases, and the junction held 3 bases outside the gene matches. TCRdb analysed the 5' RACE reads with MiXCR anew, one entry per CDR3 protein. This sample has 460,000 or so distinct CDR3 sequences; over 12% occur once, and the top ten carry roughly 0.56%. Study observations and caveats: Partial confounding of zero-insertion analyses by invariant MAIT and iNKT cells was possible.

In addition, the sample was reused for a study of yellow fever vaccine responses in identical twins.

The sequence was collected from a woman aged 18-35 years in good health. This chain joins TRBV4-2 and TRBJ2-6; TRBD1 matches at 10 bases. The sequencing input was CD4+ T cells sorted from blood. The CDR3 region is CASSQEGTGAGANVLTF. CDR3 sequence (DNA): TGTGCCAGCAGCCAAGAGGGGACAGGGGCCGGGGCCAACGTCCTGACTTTC.